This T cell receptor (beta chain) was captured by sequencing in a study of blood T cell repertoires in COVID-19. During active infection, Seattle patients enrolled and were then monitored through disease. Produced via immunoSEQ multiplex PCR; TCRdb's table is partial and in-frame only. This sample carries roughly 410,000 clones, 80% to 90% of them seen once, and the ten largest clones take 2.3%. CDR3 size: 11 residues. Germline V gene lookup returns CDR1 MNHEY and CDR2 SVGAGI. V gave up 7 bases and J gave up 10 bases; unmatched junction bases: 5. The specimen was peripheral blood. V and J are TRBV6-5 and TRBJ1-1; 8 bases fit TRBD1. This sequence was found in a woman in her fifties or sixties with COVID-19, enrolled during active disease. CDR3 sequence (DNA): TGTGCCAGCACCGCAGGGGGCGTAGCTTTCTTT. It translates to CASTAGGVAFF.